This T cell receptor beta chain was recovered during a study of shared clonotypes between healthy human individuals. Study results and limitations: Four donors had 5% to 6.5% of their naive CD4 clonotypes in common.

Data came from immunoSEQ multiplex PCR; TCRdb stores just in-frame clones and leaves some out. The table has around 1,100,000 clones, around three quarters seen once; the top ten hold 0.89%. As to this clone: Antigen specificity is unknown.

The ends were cut back, 4 bases at V and 0 bases at J, with 10 bases in the middle. CDR3 size: 14 residues. CDR1 and CDR2 (germline): SGHDT, YYEEEE. This chain uses TRBV5-6 with TRBJ1-2; perhaps TRBD1 as D (6 bases). Sequenced sample: memory CD4+ T cells from PBMCs. Subset of the sample: CD45RA-negative fraction. The TCR sequence derives from a man between 18 and 29 years old in good health. Some clones in this sample may be carry-over from other donors' samples. As DNA, the CDR3 is TGTGCCAGCAGCGATGAGGGGGCTAACTATGGCTACACCTTC. This encodes CASSDEGANYGYTF. Drawing the rest from reference TRBV5-6 and TRBJ1-2, the complete variable domain is DAGVTQSPTHLIKTRGQQVTLRCSPKSGHDTVSWYQQALGQGPQFIFQYYEEEERQRGNFPDRFSGHQFPNYSSELNVNALLLGDSALYLCASSDEGANYGYTFGSGTRLTVV.